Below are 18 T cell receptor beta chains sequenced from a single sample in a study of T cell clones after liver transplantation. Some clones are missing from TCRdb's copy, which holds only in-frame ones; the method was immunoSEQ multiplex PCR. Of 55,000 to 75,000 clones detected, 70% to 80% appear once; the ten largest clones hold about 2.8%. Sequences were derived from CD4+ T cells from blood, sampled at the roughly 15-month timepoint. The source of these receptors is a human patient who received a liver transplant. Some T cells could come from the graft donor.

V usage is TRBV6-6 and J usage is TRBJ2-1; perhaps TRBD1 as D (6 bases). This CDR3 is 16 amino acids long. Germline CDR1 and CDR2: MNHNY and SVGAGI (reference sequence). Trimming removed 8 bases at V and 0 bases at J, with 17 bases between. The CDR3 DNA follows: TGTGCCAGCCGCACAGGGCGACCCCGCTCCTACAATGAGCAGTTCTTC. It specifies CASRTGRPRSYNEQFF.

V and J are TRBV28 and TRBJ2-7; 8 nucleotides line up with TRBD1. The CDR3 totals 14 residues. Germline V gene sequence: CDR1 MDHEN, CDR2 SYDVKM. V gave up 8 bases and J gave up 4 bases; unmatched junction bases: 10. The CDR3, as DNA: TGTGCCAGCCACACAGGACAGGGCTTATACGAGCAGTACTTC. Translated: CASHTGQGLYEQYF. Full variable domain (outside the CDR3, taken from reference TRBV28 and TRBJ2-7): DVKVTQSSRYLVKRTGEKVFLECVQDMDHENMFWYRQDPGLGLRLIYFSYDVKMKEKGDIPEGYSVSREKKERFSLILESASTNQTSMYLCASHTGQGLYEQYFGPGTRLTVT.

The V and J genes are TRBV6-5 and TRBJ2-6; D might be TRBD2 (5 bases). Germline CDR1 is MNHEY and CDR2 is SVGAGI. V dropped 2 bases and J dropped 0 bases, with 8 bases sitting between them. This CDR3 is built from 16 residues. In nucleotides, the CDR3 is TGTGCCAGCAGTTACAGCGGCTTCTCTGGGGCCAACGTCCTGACTTTC. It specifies CASSYSGFSGANVLTF.

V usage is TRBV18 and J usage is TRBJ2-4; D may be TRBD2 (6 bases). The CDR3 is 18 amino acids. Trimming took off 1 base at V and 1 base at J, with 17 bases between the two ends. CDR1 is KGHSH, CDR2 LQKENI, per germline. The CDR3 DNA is TGTGCCAGCTCACCACGCGGGGCAGGGAGCGTGGCCAAAAACATTCAGTACTTC. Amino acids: CASSPRGAGSVAKNIQYF.

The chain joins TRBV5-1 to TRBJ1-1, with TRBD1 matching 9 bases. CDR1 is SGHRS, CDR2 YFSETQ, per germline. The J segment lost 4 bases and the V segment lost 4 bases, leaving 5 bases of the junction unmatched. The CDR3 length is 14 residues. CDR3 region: CASSGDRARTEAFF. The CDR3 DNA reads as TGCGCCAGCAGCGGGGACAGGGCCCGCACTGAAGCTTTCTTT.

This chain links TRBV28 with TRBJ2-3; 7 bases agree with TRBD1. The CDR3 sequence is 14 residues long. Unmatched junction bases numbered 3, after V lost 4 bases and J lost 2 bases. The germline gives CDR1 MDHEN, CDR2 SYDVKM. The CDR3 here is CASSWGTDTDTQYF. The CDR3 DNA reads TGTGCCAGCAGTTGGGGGACAGACACAGATACGCAGTATTTT.

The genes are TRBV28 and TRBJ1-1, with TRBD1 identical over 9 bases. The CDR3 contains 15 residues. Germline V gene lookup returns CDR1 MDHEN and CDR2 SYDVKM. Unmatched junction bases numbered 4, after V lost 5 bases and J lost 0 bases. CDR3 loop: CASSPRTGVNTEAFF. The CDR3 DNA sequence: TGTGCCAGCAGTCCCAGGACAGGGGTGAACACTGAAGCTTTCTTT.

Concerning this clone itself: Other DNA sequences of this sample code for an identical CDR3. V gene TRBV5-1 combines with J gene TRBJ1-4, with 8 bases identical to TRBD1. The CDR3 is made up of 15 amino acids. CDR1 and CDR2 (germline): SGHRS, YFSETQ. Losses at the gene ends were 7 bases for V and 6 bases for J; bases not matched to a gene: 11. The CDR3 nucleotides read TGCGCCAGCGGCGGACAGGGTATGTCGGATGAAAAACTGTTTTTT. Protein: CASGGQGMSDEKLFF.

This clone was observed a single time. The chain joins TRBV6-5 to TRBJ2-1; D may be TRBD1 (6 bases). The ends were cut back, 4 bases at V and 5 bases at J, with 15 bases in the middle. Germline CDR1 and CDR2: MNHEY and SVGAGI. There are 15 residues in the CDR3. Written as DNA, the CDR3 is TGTGCCAGCAGTTCATACGGACAGCCAGACAATGAGCAGTTCTTC. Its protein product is CASSSYGQPDNEQFF.

CDR3 in DNA: TGTGCCAGCAGCTTAGGACAGGGAGGAGGCTACACCTTC. It yields the protein CASSLGQGGGYTF. The chain is built from TRBV7-2 and TRBJ1-2, with 7 bases fitting TRBD1. Germline V gene sequence: CDR1 SGHTA, CDR2 FQGNSA. The CDR3 runs 13 residues. The V gene end was trimmed by 1 base and the J gene end by 8 bases; junction bases not matched to a gene: 4. Filled out from reference TRBV7-2 and TRBJ1-2, the complete variable domain reads GAGVSQSPSNKVTEKGKDVELRCDPISGHTALYWYRQSLGQGLEFLIYFQGNSAPDKSGLPSDRFSAERTGGSVSTLTIQRTQQEDSAVYLCASSLGQGGGYTFGSGTRLTVV.

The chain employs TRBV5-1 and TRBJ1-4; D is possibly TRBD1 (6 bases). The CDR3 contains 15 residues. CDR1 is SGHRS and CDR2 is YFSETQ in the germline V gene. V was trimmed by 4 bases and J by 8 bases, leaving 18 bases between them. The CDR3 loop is CASSPRGGQAEKLFF. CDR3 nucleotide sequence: TGCGCCAGCAGCCCACGTGGGGGGCAGGCGGAAAAACTGTTTTTT.

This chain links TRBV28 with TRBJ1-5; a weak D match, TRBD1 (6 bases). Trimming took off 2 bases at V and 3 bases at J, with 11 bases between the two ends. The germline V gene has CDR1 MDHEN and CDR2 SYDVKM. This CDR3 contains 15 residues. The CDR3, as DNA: TGTGCCAGCAGTTTAATAGGGGGTTCCAATCAGCCCCAGCATTTT. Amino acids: CASSLIGGSNQPQHF.

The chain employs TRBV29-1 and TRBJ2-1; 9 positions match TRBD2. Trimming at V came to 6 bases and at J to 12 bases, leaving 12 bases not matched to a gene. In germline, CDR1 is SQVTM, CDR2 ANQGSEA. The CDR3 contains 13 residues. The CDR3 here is CSVDGLASSWQFF. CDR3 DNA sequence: TGCAGCGTGGATGGACTAGCGAGTTCCTGGCAGTTCTTC.

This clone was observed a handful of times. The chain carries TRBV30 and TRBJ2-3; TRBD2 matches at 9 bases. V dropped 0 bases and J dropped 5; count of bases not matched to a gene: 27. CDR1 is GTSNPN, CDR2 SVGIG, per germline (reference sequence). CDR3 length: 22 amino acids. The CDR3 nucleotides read TGTGCCTGGAGTGTTGAGTATTTTTTGAAGGCGGGAGGGCCTTGGGATGTAGATACGCAGTATTTT. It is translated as CAWSVEYFLKAGGPWDVDTQYF.

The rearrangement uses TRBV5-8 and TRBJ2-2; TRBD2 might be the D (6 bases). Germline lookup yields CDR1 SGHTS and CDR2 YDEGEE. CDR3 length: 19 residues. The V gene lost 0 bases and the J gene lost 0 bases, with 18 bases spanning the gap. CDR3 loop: CASSLEVGGTTSNTGELFF. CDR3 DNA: TGTGCCAGCAGCTTGGAAGTGGGGGGTACTACCTCGAACACCGGGGAGCTGTTTTTT.

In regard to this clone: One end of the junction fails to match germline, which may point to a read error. Written as DNA, the CDR3 is TGTGCCAGCAGCGATGTTGGGGGACAGGGTATTTTGTTT. It specifies CASSDVGGQGILF. The rearrangement links TRBV9 to TRBJ1-1; 9 nucleotides align to TRBD1. This CDR3 is 13 amino acids long. The germline V gene has CDR1 SGDLS and CDR2 YYNGEE.

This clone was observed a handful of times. The DNA for the CDR3 is TGTGCCAGCAGCTCCCTAGCGGGGAAAGACACCGGGGAGCTGTTTTTT. It encodes CASSSLAGKDTGELFF. The rearrangement joins TRBV11-2 to TRBJ2-2, with TRBD2 matching over 9 bases. The V gene's germline CDR1 is SGHAT and CDR2 FQNNGV. The CDR3 contains 16 residues. The trim removed 4 bases at V and 3 bases at J, leaving 6 bases unmatched. Complete variable domain (other parts from reference TRBV11-2 and TRBJ2-2): EAGVAQSPRYKIIEKRQSVAFWCNPISGHATLYWYQQILGQGPKLLIQFQNNGVVDDSQLPKDRFSAERLKGVDSTLKIQPAKLEDSAVYLCASSSLAGKDTGELFFGEGSRLTVL.

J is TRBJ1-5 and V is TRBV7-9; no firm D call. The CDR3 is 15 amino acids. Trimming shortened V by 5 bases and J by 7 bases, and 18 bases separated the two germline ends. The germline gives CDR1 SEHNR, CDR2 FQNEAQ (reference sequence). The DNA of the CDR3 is TGTGCCAGCAGCGAACCGGAGGTGGGTAGCCAGCCCCAGCATTTT. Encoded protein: CASSEPEVGSQPQHF.